The present entry profiles one T cell receptor (beta chain) with its context. This clonotype appeared many times. The target of this receptor is not known. Base quality data are lacking; no much larger clone is found one base away. The data were produced on an Illumina HiSeq 2000. TCR beta chain libraries were generated through multiplex PCR amplification. High-throughput sequencing was used to analyze the amplified TCR beta chain products. The public reads were quality trimmed at Q25 with fastp and then assembled into clones with MiXCR by TCRdb, keeping productive beta chains. Every distinct CDR3 protein forms one entry, paired with its most common genes and DNA. The sample table lists approximately 230,000 distinct CDR3 sequences, 30% to 35% of them with a count of one. Together, the top ten hold 3.6% of the sample. The data are from a study of breast tumors, draining lymph nodes, adjacent tissues (dated by TCRdb to 2016 to 2018). Background on the whole study: In breast cancer patients, the study compared the TCR beta repertoires of tumor, adjacent nontumor tissue and axillary lymph nodes. In human breast cancer, the study set out to assess how tumor, surrounding tissue and draining lymph node repertoires relate to one another and whether T cells might be exchanged between them.

Points the paper makes about the study in general: Tumor and nontumor tissue repertoires were significantly more similar in luminal-like than in basal-like breast cancer. The data were considered consistent with the idea that most tumor T cells come from the lymph node and then expand in tumor tissue. Rather than being directly demonstrated, the conclusion that tumor T cells originate in lymph nodes was presented as consistent with a hypothesis. Tumor T-cell repertoires showed less diversity than lymph node repertoires and more diversity than nontumor tissue repertoires, and tumor T-cell repertoires showed preferential V and J gene usage.

Lymph node samples were obtained from the axillary draining lymph nodes of breast cancer patients. The sequence was obtained from a female donor with breast cancer. Some clones in this sample may be carry-over from other donors' samples. The source material was axillary lymph node tissue.

The DNA sequence follows: TGTGCCAGCAGCCAAAGGGGTTGGGAAGAGGGAAATGAGCAGTTCTTC. The resulting protein is CASSQRGWEEGNEQFF. The sequence is built from TRBV11-3 and TRBJ2-1; the D gene could be either TRBD1 or TRBD2, each agreeing at 5 bases. Including cysteine and phenylalanine, the CDR3 has 16 amino acids. The entry retains the CDR3 DNA only, 48 bases that are in frame from base 1. The germline V gene yields SGHNT for CDR1 and YENEEA for CDR2. V is shortened by 5 bases, J by 7 bases, and the region joining them spans 21 bases. Beyond the CDR3, the reference TRBV11-3 and TRBJ2-1 genes provide the residues; the full variable domain reads: EAGVVQSPRYKIIEKKQPVAFWCNPISGHNTLYWYLQNLGQGPELLIRYENEEAVDDSQLPKDRFSAERLKGVDSTLKIQPAELGDSAVYLCASSQRGWEEGNEQFFGPGTRLTVL.